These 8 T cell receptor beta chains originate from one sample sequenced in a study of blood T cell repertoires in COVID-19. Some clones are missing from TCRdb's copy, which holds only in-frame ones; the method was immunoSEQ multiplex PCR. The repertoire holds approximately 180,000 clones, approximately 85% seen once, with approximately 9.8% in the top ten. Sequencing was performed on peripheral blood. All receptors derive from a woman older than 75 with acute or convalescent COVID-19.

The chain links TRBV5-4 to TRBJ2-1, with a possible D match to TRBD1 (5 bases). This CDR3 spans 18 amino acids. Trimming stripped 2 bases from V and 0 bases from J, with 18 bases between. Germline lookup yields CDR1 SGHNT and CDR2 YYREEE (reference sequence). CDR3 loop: CASSLSPTGASSYNEQFF. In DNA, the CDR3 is TGTGCCAGCAGCTTATCCCCCACAGGTGCCAGCTCCTACAATGAGCAGTTCTTC.

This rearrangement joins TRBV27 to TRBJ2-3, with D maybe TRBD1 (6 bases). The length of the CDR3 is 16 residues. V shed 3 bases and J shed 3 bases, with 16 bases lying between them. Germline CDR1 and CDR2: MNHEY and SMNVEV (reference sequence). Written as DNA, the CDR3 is TGTGCCAGCAGTTTGACAGGCCTAATAAGGACAGATACGCAGTATTTT. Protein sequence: CASSLTGLIRTDTQYF.

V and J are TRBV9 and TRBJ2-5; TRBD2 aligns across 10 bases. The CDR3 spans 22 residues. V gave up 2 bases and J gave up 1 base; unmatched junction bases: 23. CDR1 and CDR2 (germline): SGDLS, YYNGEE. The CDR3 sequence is CASSVRPYLAGGQGGSQETQYF. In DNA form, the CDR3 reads TGTGCCAGCAGCGTTCGACCATATTTAGCGGGGGGCCAAGGAGGTTCCCAAGAGACCCAGTACTTC.

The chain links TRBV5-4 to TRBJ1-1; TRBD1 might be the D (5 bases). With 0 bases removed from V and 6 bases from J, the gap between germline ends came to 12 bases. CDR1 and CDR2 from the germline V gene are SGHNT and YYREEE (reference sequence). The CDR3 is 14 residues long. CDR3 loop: CASSLASWGAEAFF. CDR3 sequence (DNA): TGTGCCAGCAGCTTGGCGTCATGGGGGGCTGAAGCTTTCTTT.

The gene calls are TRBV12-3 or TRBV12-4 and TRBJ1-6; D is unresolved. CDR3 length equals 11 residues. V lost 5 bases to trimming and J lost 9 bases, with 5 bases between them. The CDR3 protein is CASSEGSPLHF. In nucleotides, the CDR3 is TGTGCCAGCAGTGAGGGTTCACCCCTCCACTTT.

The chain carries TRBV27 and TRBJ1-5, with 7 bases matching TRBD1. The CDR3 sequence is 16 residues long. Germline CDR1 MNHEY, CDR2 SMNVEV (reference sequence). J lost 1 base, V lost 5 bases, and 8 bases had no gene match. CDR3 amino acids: CASSARQGPSNQPQHF. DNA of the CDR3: TGTGCCAGCAGTGCAAGACAGGGACCGAGCAATCAGCCCCAGCATTTT.

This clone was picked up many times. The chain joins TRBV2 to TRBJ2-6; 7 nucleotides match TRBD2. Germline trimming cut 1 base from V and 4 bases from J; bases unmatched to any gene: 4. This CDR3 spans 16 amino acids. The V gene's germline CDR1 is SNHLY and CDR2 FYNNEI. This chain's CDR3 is CASSEERGYGANVLTF. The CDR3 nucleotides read TGTGCCAGCAGTGAAGAGCGGGGCTACGGGGCCAACGTCCTGACTTTC.

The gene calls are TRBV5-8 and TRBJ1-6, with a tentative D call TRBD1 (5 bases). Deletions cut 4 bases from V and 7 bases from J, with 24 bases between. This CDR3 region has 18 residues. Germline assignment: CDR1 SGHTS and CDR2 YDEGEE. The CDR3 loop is CASSKAGGLGSRNSPLHF. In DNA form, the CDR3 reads TGTGCCAGCAGCAAAGCCGGGGGACTAGGTAGCCGAAATTCACCCCTCCACTTT. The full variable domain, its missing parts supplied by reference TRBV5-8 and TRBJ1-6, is EAGVTQSPTHLIKTRGQQATLRCSPISGHTSVYWYQQALGLGLQFLLWYDEGEERNRGNFPPRFSGRQFPNYSSELNVNALELEDSALYLCASSKAGGLGSRNSPLHFGNGTRLTVT.